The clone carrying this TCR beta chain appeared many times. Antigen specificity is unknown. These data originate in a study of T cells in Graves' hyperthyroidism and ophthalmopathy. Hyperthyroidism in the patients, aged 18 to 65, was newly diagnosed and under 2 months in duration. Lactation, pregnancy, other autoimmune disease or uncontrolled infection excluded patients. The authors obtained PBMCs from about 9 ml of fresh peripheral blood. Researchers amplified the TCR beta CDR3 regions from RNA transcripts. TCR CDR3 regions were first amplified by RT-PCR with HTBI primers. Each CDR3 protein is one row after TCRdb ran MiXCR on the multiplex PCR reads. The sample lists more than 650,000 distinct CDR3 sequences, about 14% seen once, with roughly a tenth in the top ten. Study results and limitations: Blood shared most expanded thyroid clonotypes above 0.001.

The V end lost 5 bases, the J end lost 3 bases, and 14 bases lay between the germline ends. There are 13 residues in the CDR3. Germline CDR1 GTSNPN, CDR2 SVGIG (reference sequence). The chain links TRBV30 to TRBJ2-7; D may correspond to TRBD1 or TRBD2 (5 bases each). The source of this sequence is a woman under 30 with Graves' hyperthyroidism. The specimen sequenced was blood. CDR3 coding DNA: TGTGCCTGGGGGGTAGGGACGCACTACGAGCAGTACTTC. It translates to CAWGVGTHYEQYF. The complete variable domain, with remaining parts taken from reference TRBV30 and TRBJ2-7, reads SQTIHQWPATLVQPVGSPLSLECTVEGTSNPNLYWYRQAAGRGLQLLFYSVGIGQISSEVPQNLSASRPQDRQFILSSKKLLLSDSGFYLCAWGVGTHYEQYFGPGTRLTVT.